This TCR beta chain came from a study of molecular identifiers for immune sequencing clone quantification. Study summary: Within a replicate experiment, RNA obtained from either roughly 20,000 or 100,000 naive CD8 cells was divided into five aliquots, and four of those aliquots were then sequenced.

TCRdb re-called the PCR reads through MiXCR, storing one row per CDR3 protein. The top ten clones hold roughly 1.4% of a sample with about 70,000 distinct CDR3 sequences, about 18% of them seen once. Naive CD8 T cell sorting was performed on the CD8+CD4-CCR7+CD45RA+ phenotype. General study findings and limits: Clone sizes could be underestimated for highly expanded clones when identical TCR molecules share a barcode. Clones of above 20 RNA copies carried over 97% of effector molecules; in naive cells they carried under 1%.

Trimming took off 0 bases at V and 2 bases at J, with 12 bases between the two ends. This CDR3 comprises 16 residues. CDR1 is SGHVS and CDR2 is FNYEAQ in the germline V gene. In this sample, this clonotype turned up many times. The antigen remains unidentified. The TCR sequence derives from a human donor in good health. Some libraries in this study had Jurkat cell RNA spiked in. The V and J genes are TRBV7-6 and TRBJ2-3; the D gene is possibly TRBD2 (6 bases). Sequencing was done on a sample of naive CD8+ T cells from blood, with Jurkat cell RNA spiked in. The subset: FACS-sorted CD8+CD4-CCR7+CD45RA+ naive T cells. The CDR3 sequence: CASSLASSDYTDTQYF. The CDR3 DNA is TGTGCCAGCAGCTTAGCGTCGTCGGACTACACAGATACGCAGTATTTT.